Each of the 21 T cell receptor beta chains below was sequenced from the same sample in a study of technical replicates of blood from four donors. Sequencing was performed with immunoSEQ multiplex PCR; in TCRdb, only in-frame clones are kept and a portion is missing. The table lists some 15,000 clones, approximately 83% of them singletons. Sequenced material: PBMCs. These receptors came from a human donor in good health. Some clones in this sample may be carry-over from other donors' samples.

The genes are TRBV5-1 and TRBJ2-7; D gene ambiguous. The CDR3 totals 13 residues. V lost 7 bases to trimming and J lost 4 bases, with 15 bases between them. Germline V gives CDR1 SGHRS, CDR2 YFSETQ. DNA for the CDR3: TGCGCCAGCGCAGACTCGTTGGCTTACGAGCAGTACTTC. It encodes CASADSLAYEQYF. The full variable domain, completed using reference TRBV5-1 and TRBJ2-7, is KAGVTQTPRYLIKTRGQQVTLSCSPISGHRSVSWYQQTPGQGLQFLFEYFSETQRNKGNFPGRFSGRQFSNSRSEMNVSTLELGDSALYLCASADSLAYEQYFGPGTRLTVT.

This clone appeared once. This rearrangement joins TRBV6-6 to TRBJ2-7; TRBD2 is a possible D gene (6 bases). CDR3 size: 15 residues. Germline V gene sequence: CDR1 MNHNY, CDR2 SVGAGI (reference sequence). V was cut by 1 base and J by 1 base, with 11 bases left in between. In DNA form, the CDR3 reads TGTGCCAGCAGTTACTTTGGCGGGGTTTCCTACGAGCAGTACTTC. Its protein is CASSYFGGVSYEQYF.

This clone showed up just a few times. This sequence joins TRBV15 and TRBJ1-1, with a weak D call TRBD1 (5 bases). V dropped 0 bases and J dropped 11 bases, with 16 bases sitting between them. CDR1 and CDR2 (germline): LNHNV, YYDKDF (reference sequence). The CDR3 is 14 residues long. The CDR3: CATSRDRPGQAAFF. The CDR3 DNA follows: TGTGCCACCAGCAGAGATAGGCCAGGGCAGGCGGCTTTCTTT.

The chain joins TRBV6-4 to TRBJ2-5; 7 nucleotides match TRBD2. This CDR3 has 16 amino acids. Looked up from germline, CDR1 is MRHNA and CDR2 is SNTAGT. Trimming cost V 4 bases and J 4 bases; bases outside gene matches: 12. CDR3 amino acids: CASSAVAGEGRETQYF. CDR3 DNA: TGTGCCAGCAGTGCCGTGGCGGGAGAGGGGCGAGAGACCCAGTACTTC.

This clone was seen only once. The chain employs TRBV9 and TRBJ2-3; tentatively, D is TRBD2 (5 bases). CDR1 SGDLS and CDR2 YYNGEE come from the germline V gene. Trimming stripped 6 bases from V and 2 bases from J, with 13 bases between. The CDR3 is made up of 14 amino acids. The CDR3 is CASTRAEITDTQYF. The CDR3 nucleotides read TGTGCCAGCACGAGGGCGGAGATCACAGATACGCAGTATTTT.

Only a few counts were recorded for this clone. V and J are TRBV19 and TRBJ1-5, with 11 bases that match TRBD1. V was clipped by 7 bases and J by 6 bases; unmatched bases: 11. CDR3 length: 16 residues. Germline values: CDR1 LNHDA, CDR2 SQIVND (reference sequence). Here the CDR3 reads CASNARRTGGFQPQHF. The CDR3 bases are TGTGCCAGTAATGCGAGAAGGACAGGGGGCTTTCAGCCCCAGCATTTT.

The rearrangement links TRBV5-6 to TRBJ2-1; 10 bases map to TRBD2. The V and J ends lost 0 bases and 10 bases, in that order; junction bases with no gene match: 7. This CDR3 has 15 residues. The germline V gene encodes CDR1 SGHDT and CDR2 YYEEEE. CDR3 in amino acids: CASSLDLAGATEQFF. The CDR3 region has the DNA TGTGCCAGCAGCTTGGATCTAGCGGGAGCTACAGAGCAGTTCTTC.

The chain links TRBV4-2 to TRBJ2-1; tentatively, D is TRBD2 (6 bases). This CDR3 contains 13 residues. Trimming cost V 1 base and J 10 bases, with 11 bases left between them. The germline CDR1 and CDR2 sequences are LGHNA and YNFKEQ. CDR3 coding DNA: TGTGCCAGCAGCCAAGGGGGGGAAATCGAGCAGTTCTTC. It encodes CASSQGGEIEQFF.

The rearrangement links TRBV29-1 to TRBJ2-7; 7 bases are a match to TRBD2. The germline CDR1 and CDR2 sequences are SQVTM and ANQGSEA. The CDR3 totals 13 residues. V gave up 3 bases and J gave up 2 bases; unmatched junction bases: 4. CDR3 protein: CSVDAAGTYEQYF. For the CDR3, the DNA is TGCAGCGTTGATGCAGCGGGGACCTACGAGCAGTACTTC.

The V and J genes are TRBV13 and TRBJ2-2; 9 nucleotides agree with TRBD1. CDR1 and CDR2 from the germline V gene are PRHDT and FYEKMQ (reference sequence). This CDR3 is 17 amino acids long. V was pared by 1 base and J by 1 base, with 4 bases of the junction left unmatched. CDR3 sequence reads: CASSLVGTGLNTGELFF. The DNA of the CDR3 is TGTGCCAGCAGCTTAGTAGGGACAGGGTTGAACACCGGGGAGCTGTTTTTT. Combining the CDR3 with reference TRBV13 and TRBJ2-2 gives the whole variable domain AAGVIQSPRHLIKEKRETATLKCYPIPRHDTVYWYQQGPGQDPQFLISFYEKMQSDKGSIPDRFSAQQFSDYHSELNMSSLELGDSALYFCASSLVGTGLNTGELFFGEGSRLTVL.

A few counts support this clone. The chain employs TRBV30 and TRBJ2-7, with 10 positions matching TRBD1. V lost 2 bases, J lost 4 bases, and 5 bases stayed unmatched. The CDR3 loop spans 14 amino acids. Germline V gene sequence: CDR1 GTSNPN, CDR2 SVGIG (reference sequence). CDR3 sequence (DNA): TGTGCCTGGAGTAGCGGACAGGGGGATTACGAGCAGTACTTC. Amino acids: CAWSSGQGDYEQYF.

The chain links TRBV4-1 to TRBJ2-1, with 9 nucleotides matching TRBD1. The CDR3 consists of 16 residues. Per the germline V gene, CDR1 is MGHRA and CDR2 is YSYEKL. Trimming cost V 8 bases and J 5 bases; bases outside gene matches: 13. In DNA, the CDR3 is TGCGCCAGCGGGAACAGGGGGCTTACCCGCAACAATGAGCAGTTCTTC. Its protein product is CASGNRGLTRNNEQFF.

As concerns this clone: Other nucleotide sequences in the sample specify the same CDR3. The chain recombines TRBV19 with TRBJ1-1; D remains ambiguous. Per the germline V gene, CDR1 is LNHDA and CDR2 is SQIVND (reference sequence). V was trimmed by 8 bases and J by 5 bases, leaving 15 bases between them. The CDR3 has 13 amino acids. For the CDR3, the DNA is TGTGCCAGTCGAGATAGTCGGTGGACTGAAGCTTTCTTT. Protein sequence: CASRDSRWTEAFF.

The rearrangement joins TRBV27 to TRBJ2-7, with a weak D call TRBD1 (5 bases). CDR3 size: 15 residues. The V gene lost 2 bases and the J gene lost 5 bases, with 16 bases spanning the gap. Germline V CDR1 and CDR2: MNHEY, SMNVEV (reference sequence). The CDR3 nucleotides are TGTGCCAGCAGTTTAAATCCTGACAGAGTTCACGAGCAGTACTTC. This codes for CASSLNPDRVHEQYF.

The chain has TRBV6-6 and TRBJ2-3, with D maybe TRBD2 (5 bases). The CDR3 loop spans 13 amino acids. Trimming left V 7 bases short and J 5 bases short, with 13 bases between. Looked up from germline, CDR1 is MNHNY and CDR2 is SVGAGI (reference sequence). CDR3 bases: TGTGCCAGCAAAGGAGGTTCCGTAGATACGCAGTATTTT. Protein: CASKGGSVDTQYF.

The V call is TRBV13, the J call TRBJ2-7; possibly TRBD1 for D (5 bases). The length of the CDR3 is 13 residues. In germline, CDR1 is PRHDT, CDR2 FYEKMQ (reference sequence). V shed 0 bases and J shed 4 bases, with 7 bases lying between them. The CDR3 reads CASSLGRQYEQYF. The DNA for the CDR3 is TGTGCCAGCAGCTTAGGGAGACAGTACGAGCAGTACTTC.

The rearrangement links TRBV5-1 to TRBJ1-1, with TRBD1 identical over 8 bases. Germline V gene data show CDR1 as SGHRS and CDR2 as YFSETQ. The CDR3 is 17 amino acids. V was clipped by 0 bases and J by 1 base; unmatched bases: 8. As DNA, the CDR3 is TGCGCCAGCAGCTTGGTCGCAGGGGGCTATGCGAACACTGAAGCTTTCTTT. Protein sequence: CASSLVAGGYANTEAFF. The full variable domain, completed using reference TRBV5-1 and TRBJ1-1, is KAGVTQTPRYLIKTRGQQVTLSCSPISGHRSVSWYQQTPGQGLQFLFEYFSETQRNKGNFPGRFSGRQFSNSRSEMNVSTLELGDSALYLCASSLVAGGYANTEAFFGQGTRLTVV.

This clone was picked up one time. The genes are TRBV7-2 and TRBJ2-5; 7 nucleotides align to TRBD1. The trim removed 1 base at V and 1 base at J, leaving 9 bases unmatched. The CDR3 totals 17 residues. Germline CDR1 reads SGHTA; CDR2 reads FQGNSA. The CDR3 DNA reads as TGTGCCAGCAGCTTAGTTTTCGAGGGGGCCCGCCAAGAGACCCAGTACTTC. It codes for CASSLVFEGARQETQYF.

The gene calls are TRBV30 and TRBJ2-7; D unresolved. The germline V and J ends were trimmed by 0 bases and 9 bases, with 15 bases remaining between them. From germline, CDR1 is GTSNPN and CDR2 SVGIG (reference sequence). There are 13 residues in the CDR3. The CDR3 loop is CAWSVGSFAGQYF. The CDR3 nucleotides read TGTGCCTGGAGTGTGGGCAGCTTCGCCGGGCAGTACTTC.

The gene calls are TRBV19 and TRBJ1-4; D is undetermined. The V and J ends lost 3 bases and 5 bases respectively, with 7 bases between them. The CDR3 length is 13 residues. The germline gives CDR1 LNHDA, CDR2 SQIVND (reference sequence). CDR3 residues: CASSIVSNEKLFF. CDR3 nucleotide sequence: TGTGCCAGTAGTATCGTCTCCAATGAAAAACTGTTTTTT.

The J gene is TRBJ2-5, the V gene TRBV5-6, with 7 bases identical to TRBD2. Germline assignment: CDR1 SGHDT and CDR2 YYEEEE. The CDR3 contains 12 residues. The junction had 3 bases not matched to a gene; V was cut back by 6 bases and J by 4 bases. CDR3 region: CASTGGGETQYF. The CDR3 nucleotides read TGTGCCAGCACCGGCGGGGGAGAGACCCAGTACTTC.